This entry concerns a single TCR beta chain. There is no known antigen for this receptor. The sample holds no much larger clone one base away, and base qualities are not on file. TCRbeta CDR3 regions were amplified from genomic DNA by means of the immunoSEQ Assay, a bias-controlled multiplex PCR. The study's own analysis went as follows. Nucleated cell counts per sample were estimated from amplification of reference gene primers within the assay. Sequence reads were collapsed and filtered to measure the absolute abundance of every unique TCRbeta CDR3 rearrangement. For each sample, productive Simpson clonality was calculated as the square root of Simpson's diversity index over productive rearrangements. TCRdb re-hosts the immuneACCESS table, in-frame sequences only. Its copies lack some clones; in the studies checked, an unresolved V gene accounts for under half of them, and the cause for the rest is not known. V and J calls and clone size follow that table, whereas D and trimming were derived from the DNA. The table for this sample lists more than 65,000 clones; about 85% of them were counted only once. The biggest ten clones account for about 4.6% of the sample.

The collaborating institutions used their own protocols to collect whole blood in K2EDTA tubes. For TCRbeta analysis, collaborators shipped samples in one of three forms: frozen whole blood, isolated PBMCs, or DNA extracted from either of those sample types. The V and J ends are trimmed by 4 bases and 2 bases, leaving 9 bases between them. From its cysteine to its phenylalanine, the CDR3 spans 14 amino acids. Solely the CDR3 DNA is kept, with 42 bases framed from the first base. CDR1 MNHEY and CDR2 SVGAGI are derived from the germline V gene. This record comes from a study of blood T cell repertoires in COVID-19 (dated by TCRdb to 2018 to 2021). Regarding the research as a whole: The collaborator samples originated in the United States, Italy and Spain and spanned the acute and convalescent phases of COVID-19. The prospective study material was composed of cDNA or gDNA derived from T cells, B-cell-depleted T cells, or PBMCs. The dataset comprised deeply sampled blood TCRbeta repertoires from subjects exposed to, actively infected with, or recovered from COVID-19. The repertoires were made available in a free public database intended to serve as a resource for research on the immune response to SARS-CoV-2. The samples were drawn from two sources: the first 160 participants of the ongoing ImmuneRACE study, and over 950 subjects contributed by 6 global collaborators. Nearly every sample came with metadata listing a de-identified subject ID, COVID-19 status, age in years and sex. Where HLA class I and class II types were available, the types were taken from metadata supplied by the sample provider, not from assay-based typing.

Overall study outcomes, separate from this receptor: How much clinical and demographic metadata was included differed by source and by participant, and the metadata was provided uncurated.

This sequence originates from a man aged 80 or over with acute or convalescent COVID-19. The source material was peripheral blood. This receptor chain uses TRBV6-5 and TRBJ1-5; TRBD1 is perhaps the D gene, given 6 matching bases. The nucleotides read TGTGCCAGCAGTTCAGGACAGCGCAATCAGCCCCAGCATTTT. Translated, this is CASSSGQRNQPQHF.